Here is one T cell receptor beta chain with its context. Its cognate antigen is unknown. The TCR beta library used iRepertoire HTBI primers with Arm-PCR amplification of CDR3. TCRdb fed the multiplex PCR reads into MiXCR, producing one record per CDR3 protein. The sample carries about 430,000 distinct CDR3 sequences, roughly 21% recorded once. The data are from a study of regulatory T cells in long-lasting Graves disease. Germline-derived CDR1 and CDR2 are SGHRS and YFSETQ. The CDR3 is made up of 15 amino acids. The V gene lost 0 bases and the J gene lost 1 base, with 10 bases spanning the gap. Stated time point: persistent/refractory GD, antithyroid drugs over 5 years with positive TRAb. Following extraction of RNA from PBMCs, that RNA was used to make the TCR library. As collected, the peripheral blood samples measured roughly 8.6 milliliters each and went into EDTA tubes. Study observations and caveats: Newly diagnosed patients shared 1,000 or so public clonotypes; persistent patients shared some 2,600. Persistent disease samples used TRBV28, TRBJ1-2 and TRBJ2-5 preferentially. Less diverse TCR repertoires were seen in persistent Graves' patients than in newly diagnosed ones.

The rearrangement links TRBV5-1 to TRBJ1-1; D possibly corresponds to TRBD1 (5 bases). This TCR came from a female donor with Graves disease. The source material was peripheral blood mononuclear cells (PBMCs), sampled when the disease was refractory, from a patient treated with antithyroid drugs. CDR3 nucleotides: TGCGCCAGCAGCTTGGTATCCGGGGGGAACACTGAAGCTTTCTTT. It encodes CASSLVSGGNTEAFF.